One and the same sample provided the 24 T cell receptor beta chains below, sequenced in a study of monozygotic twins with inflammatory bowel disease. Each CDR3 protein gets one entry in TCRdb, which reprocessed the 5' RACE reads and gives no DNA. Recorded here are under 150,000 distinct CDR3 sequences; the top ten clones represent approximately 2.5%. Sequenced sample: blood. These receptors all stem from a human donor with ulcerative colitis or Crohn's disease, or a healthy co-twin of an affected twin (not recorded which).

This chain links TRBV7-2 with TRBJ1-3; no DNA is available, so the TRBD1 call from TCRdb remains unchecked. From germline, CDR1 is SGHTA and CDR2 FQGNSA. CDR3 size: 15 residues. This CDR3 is CASSLVWTGGDTIYF.

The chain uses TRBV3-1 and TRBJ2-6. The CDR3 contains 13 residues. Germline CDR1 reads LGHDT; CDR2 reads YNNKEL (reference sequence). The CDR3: CASSSRGANVLTF.

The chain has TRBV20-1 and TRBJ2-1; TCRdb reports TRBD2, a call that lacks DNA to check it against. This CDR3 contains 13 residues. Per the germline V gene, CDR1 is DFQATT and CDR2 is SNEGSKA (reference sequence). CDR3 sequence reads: CSAGDGASNEQFF.

CDR3 region: CASSLDMGGTEAFF. The chain links TRBV7-8 to TRBJ1-1; TCRdb lists TRBD1, though no DNA is available to test this call. Germline V gene lookup returns CDR1 SGHVS and CDR2 FQNEAQ. The length of the CDR3 is 14 residues. Full variable domain (remainder filled in from reference TRBV7-8 and TRBJ1-1): GAGVSQSPRYKVAKRGQDVALRCDPISGHVSLFWYQQALGQGPEFLTYFQNEAQLDKSGLPSDRFFAERPEGSVSTLKIQRTQQEDSAVYLCASSLDMGGTEAFFGQGTRLTVV.

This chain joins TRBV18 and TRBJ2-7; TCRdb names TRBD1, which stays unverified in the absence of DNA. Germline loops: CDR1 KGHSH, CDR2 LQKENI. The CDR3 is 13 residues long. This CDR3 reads CASSPSRADEQYF.

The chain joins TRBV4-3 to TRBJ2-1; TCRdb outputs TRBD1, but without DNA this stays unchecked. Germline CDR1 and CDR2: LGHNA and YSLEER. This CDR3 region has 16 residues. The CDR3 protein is CASSRVQGISYNEQFF.

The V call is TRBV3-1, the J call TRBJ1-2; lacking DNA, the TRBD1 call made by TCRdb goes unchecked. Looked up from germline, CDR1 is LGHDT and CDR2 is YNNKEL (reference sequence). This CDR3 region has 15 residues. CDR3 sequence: CATTLGAVANYGYTF.

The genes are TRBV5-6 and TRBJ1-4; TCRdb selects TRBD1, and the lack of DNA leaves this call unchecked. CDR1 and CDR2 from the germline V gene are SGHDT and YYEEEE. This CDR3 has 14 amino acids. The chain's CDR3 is CASSSQGTGEKLFF.

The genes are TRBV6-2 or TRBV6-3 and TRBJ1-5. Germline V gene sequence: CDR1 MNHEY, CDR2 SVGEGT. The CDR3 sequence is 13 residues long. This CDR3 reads CASSYQGNQPQHF.

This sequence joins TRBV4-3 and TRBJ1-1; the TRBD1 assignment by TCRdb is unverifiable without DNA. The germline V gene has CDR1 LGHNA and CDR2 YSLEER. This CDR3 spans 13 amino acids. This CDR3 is CASSQDWGPEAFF.

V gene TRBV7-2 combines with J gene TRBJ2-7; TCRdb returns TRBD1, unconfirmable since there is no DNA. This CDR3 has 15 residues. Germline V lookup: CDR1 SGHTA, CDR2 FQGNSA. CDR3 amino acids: CASSFGTSSSYEQYF.

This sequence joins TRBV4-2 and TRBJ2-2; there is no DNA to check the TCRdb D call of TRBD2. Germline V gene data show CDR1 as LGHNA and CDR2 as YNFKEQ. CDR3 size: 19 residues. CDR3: CASSKNPPSGASNTGELFF.

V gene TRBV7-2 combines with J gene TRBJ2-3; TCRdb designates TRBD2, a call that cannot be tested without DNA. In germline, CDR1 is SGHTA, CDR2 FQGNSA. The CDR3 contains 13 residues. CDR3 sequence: CASRTSGGDTPYF.

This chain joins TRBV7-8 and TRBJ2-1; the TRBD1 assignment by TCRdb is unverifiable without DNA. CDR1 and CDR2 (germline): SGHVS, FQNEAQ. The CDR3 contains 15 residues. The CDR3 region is CASSLEWGTLPEQFF.

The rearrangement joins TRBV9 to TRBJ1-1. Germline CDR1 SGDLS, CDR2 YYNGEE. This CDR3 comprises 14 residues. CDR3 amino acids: CASSVAGTGGEAFF.

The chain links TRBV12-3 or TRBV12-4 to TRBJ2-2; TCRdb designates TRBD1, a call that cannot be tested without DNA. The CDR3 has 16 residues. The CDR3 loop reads CASSFYEGTPTGELFF.

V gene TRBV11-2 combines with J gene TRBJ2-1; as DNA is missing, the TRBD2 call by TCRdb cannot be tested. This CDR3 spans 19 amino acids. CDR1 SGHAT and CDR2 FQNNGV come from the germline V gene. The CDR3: CASSLPGTSGGVSYNEQFF. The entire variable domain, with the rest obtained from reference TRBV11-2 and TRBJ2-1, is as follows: EAGVAQSPRYKIIEKRQSVAFWCNPISGHATLYWYQQILGQGPKLLIQFQNNGVVDDSQLPKDRFSAERLKGVDSTLKIQPAKLEDSAVYLCASSLPGTSGGVSYNEQFFGPGTRLTVL.

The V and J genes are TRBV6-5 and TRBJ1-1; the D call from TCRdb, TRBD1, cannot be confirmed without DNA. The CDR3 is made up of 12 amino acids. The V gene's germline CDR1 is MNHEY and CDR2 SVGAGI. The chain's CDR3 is CASRDSRTEAFF.

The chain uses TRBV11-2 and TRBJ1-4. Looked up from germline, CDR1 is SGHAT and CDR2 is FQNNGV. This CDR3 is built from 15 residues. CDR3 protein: CASSLIGTTGEKLFF.

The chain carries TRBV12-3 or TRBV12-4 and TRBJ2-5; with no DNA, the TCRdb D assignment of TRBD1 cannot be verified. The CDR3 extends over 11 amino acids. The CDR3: CASSRDATQYF.

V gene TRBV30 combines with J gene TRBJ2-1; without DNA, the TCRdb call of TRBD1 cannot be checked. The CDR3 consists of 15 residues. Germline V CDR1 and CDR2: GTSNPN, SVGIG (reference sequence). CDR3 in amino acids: CAWSVFPGTYNEQFF.

CDR3 sequence: CASSFTISPLHF. This sequence joins TRBV7-2 and TRBJ1-6. Per the germline V gene, CDR1 is SGHTA and CDR2 is FQGNSA. This CDR3 has 12 amino acids.

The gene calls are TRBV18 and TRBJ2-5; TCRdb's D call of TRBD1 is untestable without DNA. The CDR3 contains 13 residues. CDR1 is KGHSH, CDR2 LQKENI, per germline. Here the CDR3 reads CASSPRTQETQYF.

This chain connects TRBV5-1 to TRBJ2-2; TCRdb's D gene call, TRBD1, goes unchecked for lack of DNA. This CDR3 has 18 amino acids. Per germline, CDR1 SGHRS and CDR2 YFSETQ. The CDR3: CASSRQPPGQGRFGELFF.